These 32 T cell receptor beta chains originate from one sample sequenced in a study of identical twins (dated by TCRdb to the mid-2010s). The library was prepared using 5' RACE. TCRdb records Illumina HiSeq 2000 as the sequencer. Starting from the raw public reads, TCRdb applied fastp trimming at Q25, assembled clones with MiXCR and retained in-frame beta chains. Rows are combined by CDR3 protein, so each entry shows the most common genes and DNA. Counted in this sample were roughly 570,000 distinct CDR3 sequences; 7.5% to 10% of them appeared once. The top ten clonotypes cover under 3.5% of the sample. This sample was also put to use in a study of yellow fever vaccine responses in identical twins.

Sequenced sample: PBMCs. The receptors derive from a woman aged 18-29 years in good health.

The V and J genes are TRBV20-1 and TRBJ2-1; 7 bases map to TRBD2. The junction had 7 bases not matched to a gene; V was cut back by 4 bases and J by 1 base. CDR1 is DFQATT and CDR2 is SNEGSKA in the germline V gene (reference sequence). The CDR3 length is 15 residues. The CDR3 DNA reads TGCAGTGCTATTCCGACTAGCAAGTCCTACAATGAGCAGTTCTTC. This codes for CSAIPTSKSYNEQFF.

This chain links TRBV3-1 with TRBJ1-2; D remains ambiguous. Germline V lookup: CDR1 LGHDT, CDR2 YNNKEL (reference sequence). The CDR3 runs to 18 residues. V shed 11 bases and J shed 0 bases, with 28 bases lying between them. The CDR3: CACTQGWTDALANYGYTF. The CDR3 DNA follows: TGTGCCTGCACCCAAGGTTGGACCGACGCTTTAGCTAACTATGGCTACACCTTC.

This clonotype was counted at least ten times. The V call is TRBV20-1, the J call TRBJ2-7; no firm D call. The CDR3 is 11 residues long. Deletions cut 2 bases from V and 2 bases from J, with 4 bases between. Germline V gives CDR1 DFQATT, CDR2 SNEGSKA (reference sequence). CDR3 DNA: TGCAGTGCTAGACTTACCTACGAGCAGTACTTC. This translates into CSARLTYEQYF.

The chain uses TRBV29-1 and TRBJ2-7, with D possibly TRBD1 on 6 matching bases. Looked up from germline, CDR1 is SQVTM and CDR2 is ANQGSEA. There are 18 residues in the CDR3. Trimming took off 3 bases at V and 2 bases at J, with 26 bases between the two ends. This chain's CDR3 is CSVDLTPVGTRPPYEQYF. CDR3 in DNA: TGCAGCGTTGATTTAACGCCCGTCGGGACACGGCCCCCCTACGAGCAGTACTTC.

This clonotype was seen many times. The chain uses TRBV15 and TRBJ2-2; TRBD2 matches at 9 bases. CDR1 is LNHNV, CDR2 YYDKDF, per germline (reference sequence). The CDR3 is 15 amino acids. With V trimmed by 5 bases and J by 5 bases, 6 bases remained unmatched. As DNA, the CDR3 is TGTGCCACCAGCTGGCGGGAGGGCGGTACCGGGGAGCTGTTTTTT. Translating it yields CATSWREGGTGELFF.

This clonotype came up many times. The chain combines TRBV12-3 or TRBV12-4 with TRBJ2-1, with 12 bases identical to TRBD2. The junction had 10 bases not matched to a gene; V was cut back by 5 bases and J by 8 bases. This CDR3 has 16 residues. CDR3: CASSPERLAGVYEQFF. In nucleotides, the CDR3 is TGTGCCAGCAGTCCAGAACGACTAGCGGGAGTCTATGAGCAGTTCTTC.

This chain connects TRBV20-1 to TRBJ2-7; D is perhaps TRBD1 or TRBD2 (5 bases each). Germline V CDR1 and CDR2: DFQATT, SNEGSKA (reference sequence). The CDR3 consists of 15 residues. V was trimmed by 1 base and J by 3 bases, leaving 16 bases between them. As DNA, the CDR3 is TGCAGTGCTAGAGCTGGGACGGAACGTTTCTACGAGCAGTACTTC. It translates to CSARAGTERFYEQYF.

CDR3 residues: CASRGLAGVNEQFF. CDR3 nucleotide sequence: TGTGCCAGCAGGGGACTAGCGGGAGTTAATGAGCAGTTCTTC. The rearrangement uses TRBV6-1 and TRBJ2-1; 14 bases are shared with TRBD2. This CDR3 spans 14 amino acids. Germline assignment: CDR1 MNHNS and CDR2 SASEGT. The J segment lost 7 bases and the V segment lost 6 bases, leaving 2 bases of the junction unmatched.

This chain uses TRBV6-2 or TRBV6-3 with TRBJ1-1; no firm D call. The CDR3 is 13 amino acids. Germline loops: CDR1 MNHEY, CDR2 SVGEGT. Trimming pared 2 bases from V and 7 bases from J, leaving 11 bases between. CDR3 coding DNA: TGTGCCAGCAGTTACGCAGACGGCTTTGAAGCTTTCTTT. It specifies CASSYADGFEAFF.

In the case of this clonotype: The junction departs from germline at one end; a sequencing error may be responsible. The rearrangement links TRBV7-7 to TRBJ2-1, with TRBD1 as a possible D gene (6 bases). Per germline, CDR1 SSHAT and CDR2 FNYEAQ (reference sequence). CDR3 size: 18 residues. The CDR3 sequence is CASSLGDRSNPGDNEQFF. The CDR3 DNA sequence: TGTGCTAGCAGCTTAGGTGACAGGTCCAACCCAGGTGACAATGAGCAGTTCTTC.

The table lists this clonotype with many counts. The chain is built from TRBV3-1 and TRBJ2-1; D possibly corresponds to TRBD1 (5 bases). CDR1 is LGHDT, CDR2 YNNKEL, per germline (reference sequence). The CDR3 is made up of 12 amino acids. Deletions cut 4 bases from V and 8 bases from J, with 9 bases between. This CDR3 reads CASSLTGDEQFF. DNA for the CDR3: TGTGCCAGCAGCCTCACAGGAGATGAGCAGTTCTTC.

This chain connects TRBV6-2 or TRBV6-3 to TRBJ2-7, with D possibly TRBD1 on 6 matching bases. V was pared by 5 bases and J by 5 bases, with 19 bases between. Germline-derived CDR1 and CDR2 are MNHEY and SVGEGT. This CDR3 has 15 residues. CDR3 region: CASSTVTGKVNEQYF. For the CDR3, the DNA is TGTGCCAGCAGTACTGTTACAGGGAAGGTCAACGAGCAGTACTTC.

This clonotype has a handful of counts. V usage is TRBV6-2 or TRBV6-3 and J usage is TRBJ2-7; TRBD1 is a possible D gene (6 bases). Germline CDR1 and CDR2: MNHEY and SVGEGT. The germline V and J ends were trimmed by 10 bases and 2 bases, with 18 bases remaining between them. The CDR3 loop spans 14 amino acids. CDR3 bases: TGTGCCACCAAAACGGGACACACCGCCTACGAGCAGTACTTC. Its translation: CATKTGHTAYEQYF.

This clonotype was seen a few times. The V and J genes are TRBV4-3 and TRBJ1-2, with D possibly matching TRBD1 (6 bases). CDR1 is LGHNA and CDR2 is YSLEER in the germline V gene. V lost 0 bases and J lost 8, with 19 bases in between. The CDR3 runs to 16 residues. CDR3: CASSQDQYGQGLGYTF. The CDR3, as DNA: TGCGCCAGCAGCCAAGATCAGTACGGGCAGGGGCTAGGCTACACCTTC.

The CDR3, as DNA: TGTGCCAGCAGCCGCGGACAGGGGGCTTCCTACGAGCAGTACTTC. This encodes CASSRGQGASYEQYF. The chain carries TRBV28 and TRBJ2-7; 11 bases are a match to TRBD1. Looked up from germline, CDR1 is MDHEN and CDR2 is SYDVKM. Trimming took 6 bases from V and 1 from J; bases not matched to a gene: 5. The CDR3 spans 15 residues.

This clonotype was seen more than once but under ten times. The chain combines TRBV20-1 with TRBJ2-2; D call uncertain. Germline-derived CDR1 and CDR2 are DFQATT and SNEGSKA (reference sequence). The CDR3 totals 16 residues. Trimming pared 2 bases from V and 0 bases from J, leaving 13 bases between. DNA for the CDR3: TGCAGTGCTAGATCTAGGCTAGAGGCGAACACCGGGGAGCTGTTTTTT. Translating it yields CSARSRLEANTGELFF.

V usage is TRBV24-1 and J usage is TRBJ2-1; D ambiguous. V was pared by 1 base and J by 3 bases, with 3 bases between. The germline V gene has CDR1 KGHDR and CDR2 SFDVKD. There are 13 residues in the CDR3. CDR3 sequence reads: CATSDFDYNEQFF. The CDR3, as DNA: TGTGCCACCAGTGATTTTGACTACAATGAGCAGTTCTTC.

V usage is TRBV15 and J usage is TRBJ2-7; TRBD2 agrees at 7 bases. Germline loops: CDR1 LNHNV, CDR2 YYDKDF (reference sequence). The trim removed 8 bases at V and 3 bases at J, leaving 13 bases unmatched. The CDR3 consists of 15 residues. In DNA, the CDR3 is TGTGCCACCGCGAGAGGTAGGGAGGGGAACTACGAGCAGTACTTC. This encodes CATARGREGNYEQYF.

This clonotype was detected only a few times. V and J are TRBV27 and TRBJ2-5, with D perhaps matching TRBD2 (5 bases). CDR3 length: 14 amino acids. With 2 bases removed from V and 4 bases from J, the gap between germline ends came to 11 bases. Germline-derived CDR1 and CDR2 are MNHEY and SMNVEV (reference sequence). CDR3 loop: CASSLQTTSETQYF. CDR3 nucleotide sequence: TGTGCCAGCAGTTTACAGACTACCTCAGAGACCCAGTACTTC.

This clonotype was recorded many times. The chain links TRBV6-1 to TRBJ2-7, with D perhaps TRBD2 (5 bases). V lost 4 bases and J 0 bases, leaving 13 bases between the germline ends. From germline, CDR1 is MNHNS and CDR2 SASEGT. This CDR3 is built from 15 residues. The CDR3 spells CASSGPGFSSYEQYF. The CDR3 coding sequence is TGTGCCAGCAGTGGCCCGGGGTTCTCCTCCTACGAGCAGTACTTC.

J is TRBJ1-4 and V is TRBV7-6; D perhaps matches TRBD1 (6 bases). CDR3 size: 16 residues. The germline V and J ends were trimmed by 4 bases and 3 bases, with 15 bases remaining between them. Germline V gene lookup returns CDR1 SGHVS and CDR2 FNYEAQ. The CDR3 region has the DNA TGTGCCAGCAGCTCTTCACAGGGTTCGTCTAATGAAAAACTGTTTTTT. This codes for CASSSSQGSSNEKLFF.

The chain joins TRBV11-2 to TRBJ2-3; perhaps TRBD2 as D (6 bases). The CDR3 sequence is 15 residues long. Germline CDR1 reads SGHAT; CDR2 reads FQNNGV. V was cut by 5 bases and J by 1 base, with 13 bases left in between. DNA of the CDR3: TGTGCCAGCAGCCGTAGCGGTCGTGGCACAGATACGCAGTATTTT. Its translation: CASSRSGRGTDTQYF.

Of note for this clonotype: One end of the junction is discordant with germline, which a read error may explain. The J gene is TRBJ2-7, the V gene TRBV28; 7 nucleotides match TRBD1. CDR3 size: 15 residues. Germline lookup yields CDR1 MDHEN and CDR2 SYDVKM. In nucleotides, the CDR3 is TGTGTCAGCACCTCACCGGGACAGAGTGTCAACGAGCAGTACTTC. Protein product: CVSTSPGQSVNEQYF.

This clonotype came up many times. The chain combines TRBV6-1 with TRBJ2-3; no clear D gene. The germline V and J ends were trimmed by 5 bases and 0 bases, with 12 bases remaining between them. The CDR3 has 15 amino acids. Per the germline V gene, CDR1 is MNHNS and CDR2 is SASEGT. The CDR3 nucleotides read TGTGCCAGCAGTTTATCTGGTGGGAGCACAGATACGCAGTATTTT. As protein: CASSLSGGSTDTQYF.

In its sample, this clonotype was seen a few times. The V gene is TRBV4-3, the J gene TRBJ2-7, with D uncertain. Germline V gene lookup returns CDR1 LGHNA and CDR2 YSLEER. V gave up 1 base and J gave up 1 base, with 8 bases separating them. The CDR3 sequence is 14 residues long. CDR3 in DNA: TGCGCCAGCAGCCAAGGGGGTAGATCCTACGAGCAGTACTTC. It encodes CASSQGGRSYEQYF.

This clonotype occurred a few times. The chain links TRBV6-5 to TRBJ2-2; 7 bases are a match to TRBD2. This CDR3 is 15 amino acids long. V shed 0 bases and J 5 bases; nucleotides not matched to a gene: 3. CDR1 is MNHEY and CDR2 is SVGAGI in the germline V gene. Written as DNA, the CDR3 is TGTGCCAGCAGTTACTCTAGGGGAGGGACCGGGGAGCTGTTTTTT. Translating it yields CASSYSRGGTGELFF.

This clonotype was counted only a few times. V gene TRBV20-1 combines with J gene TRBJ1-1; 10 bases are shared with TRBD1. Germline CDR1 and CDR2: DFQATT and SNEGSKA (reference sequence). With V trimmed by 4 bases and J by 8 bases, 10 bases remained unmatched. There are 14 residues in the CDR3. The CDR3 here is CSATDRGRSTEAFF. DNA for the CDR3: TGCAGTGCTACCGACAGGGGGCGTTCCACAGAAGCTTTCTTT.

DNA of the CDR3: TGTGCCAGCAGTGAATTGCTAGCATTGAAAGAGACCCAGTACTTC. Amino acids: CASSELLALKETQYF. The gene calls are TRBV2 and TRBJ2-5, with D maybe TRBD2 (5 bases). The germline CDR1 and CDR2 sequences are SNHLY and FYNNEI. The CDR3 runs 15 residues. Between the trimmed V and J ends, which lost 2 bases and 3 bases, there was a span of 13 bases.

This clonotype has only a few counts. The J gene is TRBJ2-7, the V gene TRBV10-3; D might be TRBD2 (5 bases). Germline V gene lookup returns CDR1 ENHRY and CDR2 SYGVKD. The CDR3 loop spans 13 amino acids. V was trimmed by 0 bases and J by 6 bases, leaving 9 bases between them. In nucleotides, the CDR3 is TGTGCCATCAGTGAGTCCGAGGGCTCCGAGCAGTACTTC. This gives the protein CAISESEGSEQYF.

In this sample, this clonotype turned up a few times. The chain combines TRBV6-5 with TRBJ1-5, with 7 nucleotides matching TRBD1. Looked up from germline, CDR1 is MNHEY and CDR2 is SVGAGI. J was trimmed by 5 bases and V by 6 bases; bases with no gene match: 10. The CDR3 spans 15 residues. Here the CDR3 DNA reads TGTGCCAGCAGGGACTCAGGGGGAGGACATCAGCCCCAGCATTTT. It translates to CASRDSGGGHQPQHF.

The table lists this clonotype with a few counts. The rearrangement joins TRBV7-9 to TRBJ2-2; 10 nucleotides align to TRBD1. This CDR3 has 15 amino acids. In germline, CDR1 is SEHNR, CDR2 FQNEAQ (reference sequence). V dropped 7 bases and J dropped 6; count of bases not matched to a gene: 8. The CDR3 DNA reads as TGTGCCAGCACTTGGACAGGGGGAAGGTCCGGGGAGCTGTTTTTT. Protein product: CASTWTGGRSGELFF.

The genes are TRBV4-3 and TRBJ2-7, with TRBD2 matching 8 bases. Per germline, CDR1 LGHNA and CDR2 YSLEER. The CDR3 sequence is 16 residues long. V was clipped by 3 bases and J by 0 bases; unmatched bases: 7. The CDR3 DNA follows: TGCGCCAGCAGCCAGGACATAGCGGGGAACTCCTACGAGCAGTACTTC. Translating gives CASSQDIAGNSYEQYF.